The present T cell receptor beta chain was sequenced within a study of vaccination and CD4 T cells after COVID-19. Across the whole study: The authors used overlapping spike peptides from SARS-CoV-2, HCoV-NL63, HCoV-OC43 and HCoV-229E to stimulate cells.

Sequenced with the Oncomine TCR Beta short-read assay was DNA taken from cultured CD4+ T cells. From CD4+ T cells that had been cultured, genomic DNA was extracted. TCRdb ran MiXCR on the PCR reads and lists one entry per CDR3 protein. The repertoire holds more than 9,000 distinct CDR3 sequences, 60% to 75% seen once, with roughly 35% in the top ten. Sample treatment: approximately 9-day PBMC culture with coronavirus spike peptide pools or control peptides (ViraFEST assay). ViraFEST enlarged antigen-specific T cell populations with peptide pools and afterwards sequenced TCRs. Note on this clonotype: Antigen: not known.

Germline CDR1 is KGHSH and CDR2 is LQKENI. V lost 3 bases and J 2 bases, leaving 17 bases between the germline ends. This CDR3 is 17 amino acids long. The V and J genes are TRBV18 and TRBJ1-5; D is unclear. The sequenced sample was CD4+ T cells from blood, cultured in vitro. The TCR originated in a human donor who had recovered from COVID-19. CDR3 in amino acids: CASSPFGSPRGNQPQHF. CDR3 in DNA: TGTGCCAGCTCACCTTTCGGCAGCCCAAGGGGCAATCAGCCCCAGCATTTT.